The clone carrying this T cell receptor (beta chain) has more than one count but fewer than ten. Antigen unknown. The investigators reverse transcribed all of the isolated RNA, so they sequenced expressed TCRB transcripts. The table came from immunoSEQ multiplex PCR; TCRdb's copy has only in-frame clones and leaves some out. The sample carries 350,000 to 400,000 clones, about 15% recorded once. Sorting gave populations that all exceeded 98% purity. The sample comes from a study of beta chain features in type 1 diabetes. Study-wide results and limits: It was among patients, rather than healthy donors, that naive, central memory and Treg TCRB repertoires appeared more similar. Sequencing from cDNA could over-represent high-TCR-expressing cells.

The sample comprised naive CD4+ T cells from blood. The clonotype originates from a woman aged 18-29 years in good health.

CDR3 nucleotide sequence: TGTGCCAGCAGCTTGGTTTCGGGTGAGCAGTTCTTC. Translating gives CASSLVSGEQFF. The gene calls are TRBV5-4 and TRBJ2-1, with D hard to call. Trimming left V 0 bases short and J 9 bases short, with 7 bases between. In germline, CDR1 is SGHNT, CDR2 YYREEE (reference sequence). The CDR3 is 12 amino acids.